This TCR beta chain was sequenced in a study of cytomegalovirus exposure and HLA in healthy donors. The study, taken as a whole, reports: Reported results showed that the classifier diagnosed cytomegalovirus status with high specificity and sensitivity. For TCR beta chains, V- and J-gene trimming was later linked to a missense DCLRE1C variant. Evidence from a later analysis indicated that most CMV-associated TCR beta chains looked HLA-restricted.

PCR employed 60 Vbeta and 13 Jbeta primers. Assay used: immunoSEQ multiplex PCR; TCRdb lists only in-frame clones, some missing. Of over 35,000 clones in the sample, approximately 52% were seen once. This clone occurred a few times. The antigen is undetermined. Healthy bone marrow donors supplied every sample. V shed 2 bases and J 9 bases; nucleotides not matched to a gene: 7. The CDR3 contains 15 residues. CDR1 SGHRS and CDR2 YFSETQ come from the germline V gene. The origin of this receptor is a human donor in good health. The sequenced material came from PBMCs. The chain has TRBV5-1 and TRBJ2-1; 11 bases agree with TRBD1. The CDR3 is CASSLPGQGGVEQFF. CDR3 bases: TGCGCCAGCAGCTTACCGGGACAGGGGGGGGTTGAGCAGTTCTTC.